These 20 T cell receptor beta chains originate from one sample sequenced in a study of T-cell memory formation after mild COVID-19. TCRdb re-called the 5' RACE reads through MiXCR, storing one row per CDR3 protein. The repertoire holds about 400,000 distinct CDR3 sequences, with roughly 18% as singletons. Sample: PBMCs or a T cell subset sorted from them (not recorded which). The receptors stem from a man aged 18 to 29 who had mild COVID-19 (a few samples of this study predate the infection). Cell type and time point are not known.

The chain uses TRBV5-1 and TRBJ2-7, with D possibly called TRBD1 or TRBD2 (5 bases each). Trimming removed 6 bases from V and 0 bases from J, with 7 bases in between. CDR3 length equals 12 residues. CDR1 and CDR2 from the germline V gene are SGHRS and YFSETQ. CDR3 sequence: CASTGTSYEQYF. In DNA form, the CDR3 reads TGCGCCAGCACCGGGACCTCCTACGAGCAGTACTTC.

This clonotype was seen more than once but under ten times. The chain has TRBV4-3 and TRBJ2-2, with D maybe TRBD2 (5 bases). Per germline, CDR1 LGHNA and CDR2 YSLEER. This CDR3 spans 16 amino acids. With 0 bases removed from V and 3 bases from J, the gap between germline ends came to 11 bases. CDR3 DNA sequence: TGCGCCAGCAGCCAAGAACGGCGCGGGCACACCGGGGAGCTGTTTTTT. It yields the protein CASSQERRGHTGELFF.

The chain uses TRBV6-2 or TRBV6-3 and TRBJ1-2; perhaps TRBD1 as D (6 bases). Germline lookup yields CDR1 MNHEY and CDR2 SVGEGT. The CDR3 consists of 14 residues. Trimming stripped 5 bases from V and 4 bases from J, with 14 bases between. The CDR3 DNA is TGTGCCAGCAGTGGGCCAGAGGGGGTCTATGGCTACACCTTC. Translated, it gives CASSGPEGVYGYTF.

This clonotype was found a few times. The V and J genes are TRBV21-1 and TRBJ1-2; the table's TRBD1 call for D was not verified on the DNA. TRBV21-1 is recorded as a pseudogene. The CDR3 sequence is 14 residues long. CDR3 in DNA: TGTGCCAGCAGCACGTCCCATGACGTACATGGCTACACCTTC. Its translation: CASSTSHDVHGYTF.

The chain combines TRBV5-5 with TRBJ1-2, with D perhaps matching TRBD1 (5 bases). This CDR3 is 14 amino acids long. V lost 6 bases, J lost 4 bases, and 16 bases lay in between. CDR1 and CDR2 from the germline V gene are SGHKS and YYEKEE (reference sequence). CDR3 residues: CASTTRDQSYGYTF. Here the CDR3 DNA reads TGTGCCAGCACCACCCGGGACCAGAGCTATGGCTACACCTTC.

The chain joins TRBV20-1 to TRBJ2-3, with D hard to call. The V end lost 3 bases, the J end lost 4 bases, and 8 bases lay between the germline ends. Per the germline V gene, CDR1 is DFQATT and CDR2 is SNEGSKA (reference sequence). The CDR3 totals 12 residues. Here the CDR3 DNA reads TGCAGTGCTAGCCCCGAGGCAGATACGCAGTATTTT. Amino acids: CSASPEADTQYF.

CDR3 sequence (DNA): TGTGCCAGCAGTGAAGGGGCAGGGCCCGATGAGCAGTACGTC. It encodes CASSEGAGPDEQYV. The chain links TRBV6-1 to TRBJ2-7, with D perhaps matching TRBD1 (5 bases). There are 14 residues in the CDR3. V was shortened by 1 base and J by 7 bases, with 14 bases between the two germline ends. The germline V gene encodes CDR1 MNHNS and CDR2 SASEGT.

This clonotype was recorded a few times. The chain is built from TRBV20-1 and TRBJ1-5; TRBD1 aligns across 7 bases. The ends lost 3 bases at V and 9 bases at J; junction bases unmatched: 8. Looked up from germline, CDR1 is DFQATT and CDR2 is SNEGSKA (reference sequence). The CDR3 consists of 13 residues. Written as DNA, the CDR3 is TGCAGTGCTAGGGGACAGACCCAATCGCCCCAGCATTTT. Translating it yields CSARGQTQSPQHF.

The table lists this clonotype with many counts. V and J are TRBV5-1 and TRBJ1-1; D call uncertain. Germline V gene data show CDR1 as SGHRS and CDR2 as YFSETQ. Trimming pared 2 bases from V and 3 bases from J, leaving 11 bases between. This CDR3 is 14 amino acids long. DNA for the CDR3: TGCGCCAGCAGCTTCCGGGGTATGGACACTGAAGCTTTCTTT. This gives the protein CASSFRGMDTEAFF.

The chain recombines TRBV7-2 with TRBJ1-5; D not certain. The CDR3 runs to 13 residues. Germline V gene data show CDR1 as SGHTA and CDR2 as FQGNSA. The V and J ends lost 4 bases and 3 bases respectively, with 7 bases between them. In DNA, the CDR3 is TGTGCCAGCAGCTACGAGGTCAATCAGCCCCAGCATTTT. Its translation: CASSYEVNQPQHF.

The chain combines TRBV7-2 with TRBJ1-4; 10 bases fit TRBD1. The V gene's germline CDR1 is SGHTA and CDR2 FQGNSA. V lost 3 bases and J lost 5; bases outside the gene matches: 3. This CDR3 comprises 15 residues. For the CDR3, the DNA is TGTGCCAGCAGCTTGGGACAGGGGACCAATGAAAAACTGTTTTTT. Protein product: CASSLGQGTNEKLFF. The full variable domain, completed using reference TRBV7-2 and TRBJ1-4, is GAGVSQSPSNKVTEKGKDVELRCDPISGHTALYWYRQSLGQGLEFLIYFQGNSAPDKSGLPSDRFSAERTGGSVSTLTIQRTQQEDSAVYLCASSLGQGTNEKLFFGSGTQLSVL.

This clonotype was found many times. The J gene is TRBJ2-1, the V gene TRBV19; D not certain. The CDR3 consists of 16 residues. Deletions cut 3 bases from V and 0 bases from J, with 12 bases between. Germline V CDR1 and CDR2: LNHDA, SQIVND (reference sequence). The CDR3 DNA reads TGTGCCAGTAGTATTTTCCAGGTCGGCTCCTACAATGAGCAGTTCTTC. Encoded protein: CASSIFQVGSYNEQFF.

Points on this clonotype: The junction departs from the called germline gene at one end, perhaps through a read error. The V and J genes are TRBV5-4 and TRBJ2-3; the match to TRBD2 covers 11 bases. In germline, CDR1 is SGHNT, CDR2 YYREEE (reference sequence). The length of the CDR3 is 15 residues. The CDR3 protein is CASSGTSGGYQPEDF. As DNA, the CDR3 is TGTGCCAGCAGCGGCACTAGCGGGGGATACCAGCCTGAGGATTTT.

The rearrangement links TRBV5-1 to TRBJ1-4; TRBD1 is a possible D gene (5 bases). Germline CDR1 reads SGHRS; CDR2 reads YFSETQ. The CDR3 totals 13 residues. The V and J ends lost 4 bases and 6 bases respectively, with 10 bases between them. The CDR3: CASSPGGDEKLFF. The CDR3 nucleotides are TGCGCCAGCAGCCCCGGGGGAGATGAAAAACTGTTTTTT.

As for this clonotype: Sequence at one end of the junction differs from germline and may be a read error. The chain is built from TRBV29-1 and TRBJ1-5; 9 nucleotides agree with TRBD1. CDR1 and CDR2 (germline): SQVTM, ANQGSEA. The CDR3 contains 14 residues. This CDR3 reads CSVQGQGSDQPQHF. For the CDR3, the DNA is TGCAGCGTTCAGGGACAGGGATCCGATCAGCCACAGCATTTT.

CDR3 sequence: CASSVDRRYTGELFF. In DNA form, the CDR3 reads TGTGCCAGCAGCGTGGACCGTCGGTACACCGGGGAGCTGTTTTTT. V and J are TRBV11-2 and TRBJ2-2; no clear D. Between the trimmed V and J ends, which lost 5 bases and 3 bases, there was a span of 13 bases. The CDR3 length is 15 residues. Germline-derived CDR1 and CDR2 are SGHAT and FQNNGV.

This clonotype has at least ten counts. CDR3 sequence: CASSERGTSRSEQYF. The CDR3 DNA follows: TGCGCCAGCAGCGAACGGGGGACTAGCCGAAGTGAGCAGTACTTC. This chain uses TRBV4-3 with TRBJ2-7; TRBD2 agrees at 9 bases. V shed 5 bases and J 7 bases; nucleotides not matched to a gene: 12. Germline loops: CDR1 LGHNA, CDR2 YSLEER. The CDR3 has 15 amino acids.

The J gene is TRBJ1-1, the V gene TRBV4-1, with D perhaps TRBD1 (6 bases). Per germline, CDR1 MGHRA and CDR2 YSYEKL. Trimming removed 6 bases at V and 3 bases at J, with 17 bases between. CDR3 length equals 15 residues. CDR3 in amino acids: CASRGTRGKDTEAFF. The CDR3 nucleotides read TGCGCCAGCAGAGGTACGAGGGGGAAGGACACTGAAGCTTTCTTT.

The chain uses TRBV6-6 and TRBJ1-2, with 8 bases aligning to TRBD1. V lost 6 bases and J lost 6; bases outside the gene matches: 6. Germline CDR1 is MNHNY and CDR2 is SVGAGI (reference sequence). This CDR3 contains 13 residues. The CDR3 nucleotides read TGTGCCAGCAGCTTGGACAGGGAGAATGGCTACACCTTC. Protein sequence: CASSLDRENGYTF.

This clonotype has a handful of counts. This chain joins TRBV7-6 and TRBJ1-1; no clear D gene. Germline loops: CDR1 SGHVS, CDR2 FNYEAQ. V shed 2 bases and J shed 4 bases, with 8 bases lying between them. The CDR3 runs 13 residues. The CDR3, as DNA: TGTGCCAGCAGCTTATTTACGTCCACTGAAGCTTTCTTT. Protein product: CASSLFTSTEAFF.